This T cell receptor beta chain was sequenced in a study of CD8 T cells in Susac syndrome. The wider study: Sequenced Susac syndrome patients included about six with active disease and 8 or 9 who were in remission.

This CDR3 is 14 amino acids long. Deletions cut 3 bases from V and 3 bases from J, with 12 bases between. Germline assignment: CDR1 DFQATT and CDR2 SNEGSKA (reference sequence). Reverse transcription of roughly 0.45 to 1 ug RNA used random hexamers. By means of immunoSEQ multiplex PCR, TCR beta CDR3 spanning 54 Vbeta and 13 Jbeta underwent amplification. TCRdb processed the immunoSEQ multiplex PCR reads anew with MiXCR; each CDR3 protein has one entry. The sample consists of approximately 74,000 distinct CDR3 sequences, roughly 91% of them appearing once. The TCR was taken from a human donor with Susac syndrome. The V call is TRBV20-1, the J call TRBJ2-1, with D tentatively TRBD2 (6 bases). Input material: CD4+ T cells from PBMCs. The CDR3 protein is CSASSGGIYNEQFF. The CDR3 nucleotides read TGCAGTGCTAGTAGCGGAGGAATCTACAATGAGCAGTTCTTC.